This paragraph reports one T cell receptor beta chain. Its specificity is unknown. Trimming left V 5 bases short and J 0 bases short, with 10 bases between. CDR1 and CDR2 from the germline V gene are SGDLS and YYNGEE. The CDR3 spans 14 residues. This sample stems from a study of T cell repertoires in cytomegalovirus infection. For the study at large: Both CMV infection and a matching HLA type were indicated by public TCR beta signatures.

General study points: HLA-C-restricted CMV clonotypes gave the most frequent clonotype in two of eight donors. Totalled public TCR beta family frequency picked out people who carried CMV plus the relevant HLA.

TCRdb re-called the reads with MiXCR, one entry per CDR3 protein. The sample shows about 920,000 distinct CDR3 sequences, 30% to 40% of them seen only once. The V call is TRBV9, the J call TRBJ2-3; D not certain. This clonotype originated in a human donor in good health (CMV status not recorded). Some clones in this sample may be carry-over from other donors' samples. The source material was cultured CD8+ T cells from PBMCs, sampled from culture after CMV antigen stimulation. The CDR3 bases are TGTGCCAGCAGTGCTATGGACAGCACAGATACGCAGTATTTT. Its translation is CASSAMDSTDTQYF. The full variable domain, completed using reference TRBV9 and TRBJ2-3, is DSGVTQTPKHLITATGQRVTLRCSPRSGDLSVYWYQQSLDQGLQFLIQYYNGEERAKGNILERFSAQQFPDLHSELNLSSLELGDSALYFCASSAMDSTDTQYFGPGTRLTVL.